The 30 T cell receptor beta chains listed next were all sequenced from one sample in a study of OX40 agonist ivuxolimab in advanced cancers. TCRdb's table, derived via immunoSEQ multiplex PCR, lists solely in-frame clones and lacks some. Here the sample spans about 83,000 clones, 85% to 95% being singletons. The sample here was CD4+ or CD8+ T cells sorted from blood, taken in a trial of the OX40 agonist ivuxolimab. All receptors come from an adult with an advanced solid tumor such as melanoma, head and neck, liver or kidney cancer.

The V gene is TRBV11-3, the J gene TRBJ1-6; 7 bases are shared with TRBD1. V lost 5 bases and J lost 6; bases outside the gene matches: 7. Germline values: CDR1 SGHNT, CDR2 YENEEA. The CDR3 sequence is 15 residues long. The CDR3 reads CASSERGTANSPLHF. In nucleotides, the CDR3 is TGTGCCAGCAGCGAACGCGGGACAGCTAATTCACCCCTCCACTTT.

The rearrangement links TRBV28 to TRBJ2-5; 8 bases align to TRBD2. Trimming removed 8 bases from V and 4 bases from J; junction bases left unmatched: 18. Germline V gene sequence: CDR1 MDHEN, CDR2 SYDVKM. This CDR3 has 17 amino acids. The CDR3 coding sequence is TGTGCCAGCTGGACGGCCCTGAGGGCGGGGGGCGGAGAGACCCAGTACTTC. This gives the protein CASWTALRAGGGETQYF.

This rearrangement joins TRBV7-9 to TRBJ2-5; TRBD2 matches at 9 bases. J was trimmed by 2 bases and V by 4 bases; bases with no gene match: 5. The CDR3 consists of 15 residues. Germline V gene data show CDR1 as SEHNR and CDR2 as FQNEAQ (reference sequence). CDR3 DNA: TGTGCCAGCAGCTCGGCTAGCGGGGCACAAGAGACCCAGTACTTC. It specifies CASSSASGAQETQYF.

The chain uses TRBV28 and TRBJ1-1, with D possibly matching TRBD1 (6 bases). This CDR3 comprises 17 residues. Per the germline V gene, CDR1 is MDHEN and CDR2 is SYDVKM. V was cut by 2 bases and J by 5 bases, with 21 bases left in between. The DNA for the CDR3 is TGTGCCAGCAGTTTAGGCGACAGGTTCTCGGGTGGGACTGAAGCTTTCTTT. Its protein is CASSLGDRFSGGTEAFF.

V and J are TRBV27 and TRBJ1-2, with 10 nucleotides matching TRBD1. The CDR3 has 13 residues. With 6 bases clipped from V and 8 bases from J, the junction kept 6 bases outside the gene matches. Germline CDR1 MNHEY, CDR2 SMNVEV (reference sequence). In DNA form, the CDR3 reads TGTGCCAGCAGGCGACAGGGGGCGTTGGGCTACACCTTC. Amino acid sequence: CASRRQGALGYTF.

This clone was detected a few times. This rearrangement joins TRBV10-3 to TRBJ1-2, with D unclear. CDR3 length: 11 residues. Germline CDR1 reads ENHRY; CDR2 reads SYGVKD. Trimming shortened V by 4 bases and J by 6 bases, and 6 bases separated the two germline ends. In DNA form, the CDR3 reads TGTGCCATCAGTGGACTGCATGGCTACACCTTC. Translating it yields CAISGLHGYTF.

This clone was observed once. CDR3 nucleotides: TGTGCCAGCAGTCCCCTAGCGGCCAAACCAGATACGCAGTATTTT. It specifies CASSPLAAKPDTQYF. The chain carries TRBV2 and TRBJ2-3, with 7 bases aligning to TRBD2. The CDR3 spans 15 residues. Germline V CDR1 and CDR2: SNHLY, FYNNEI. The V and J ends lost 5 bases and 4 bases, in that order; junction bases with no gene match: 9. The full variable domain, rest sourced from reference TRBV2 and TRBJ2-3, is EPEVTQTPSHQVTQMGQEVILRCVPISNHLYFYWYRQILGQKVEFLVSFYNNEISEKSEIFDDQFSVERPDGSNFTLKIRSTKLEDSAMYFCASSPLAAKPDTQYFGPGTRLTVL.

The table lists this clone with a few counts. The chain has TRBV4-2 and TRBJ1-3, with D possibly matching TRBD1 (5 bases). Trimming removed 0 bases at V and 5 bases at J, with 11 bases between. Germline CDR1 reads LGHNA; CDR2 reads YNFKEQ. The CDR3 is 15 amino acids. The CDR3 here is CASSQDVQGRNTIYF. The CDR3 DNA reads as TGTGCCAGCAGCCAAGATGTGCAGGGCAGAAACACCATATATTTT.

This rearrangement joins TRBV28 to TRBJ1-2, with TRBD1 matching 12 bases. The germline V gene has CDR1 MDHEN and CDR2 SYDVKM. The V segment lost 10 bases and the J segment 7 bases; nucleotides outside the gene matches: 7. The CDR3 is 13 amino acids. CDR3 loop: CATGQGAPAGYTF. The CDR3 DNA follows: TGTGCCACGGGACAGGGGGCGCCGGCTGGCTACACCTTC.

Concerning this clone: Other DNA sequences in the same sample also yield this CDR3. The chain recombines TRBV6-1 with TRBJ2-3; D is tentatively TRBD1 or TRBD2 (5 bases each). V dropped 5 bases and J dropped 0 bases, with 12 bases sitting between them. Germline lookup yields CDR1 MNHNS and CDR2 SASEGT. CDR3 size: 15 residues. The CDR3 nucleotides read TGTGCCAGCAGTACCCTAGGGACGAGCACAGATACGCAGTATTTT. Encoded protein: CASSTLGTSTDTQYF.

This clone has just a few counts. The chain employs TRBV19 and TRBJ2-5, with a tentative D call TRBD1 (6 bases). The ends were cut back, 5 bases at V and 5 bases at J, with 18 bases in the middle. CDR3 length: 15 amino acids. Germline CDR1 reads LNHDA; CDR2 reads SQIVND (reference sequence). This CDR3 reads CASSLIIQGEETQYF. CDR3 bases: TGTGCCAGTAGTCTAATAATACAGGGAGAGGAGACCCAGTACTTC.

The CDR3 DNA sequence: TGTGCCAGCAGCGGCGGCGGGGGGGCCGGGGAGCTGTTTTTT. It codes for CASSGGGGAGELFF. The rearrangement uses TRBV9 and TRBJ2-2; TRBD2 aligns across 9 bases. CDR3 length equals 14 residues. Germline-derived CDR1 and CDR2 are SGDLS and YYNGEE. Losses at the gene ends were 3 bases for V and 6 bases for J; bases not matched to a gene: 3.

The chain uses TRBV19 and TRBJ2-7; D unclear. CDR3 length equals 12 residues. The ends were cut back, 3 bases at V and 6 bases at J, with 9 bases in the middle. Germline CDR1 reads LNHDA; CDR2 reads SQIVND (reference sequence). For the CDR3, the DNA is TGTGCCAGTAGTATGTTGGTGGGCGAGCAGTACTTC. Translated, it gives CASSMLVGEQYF.

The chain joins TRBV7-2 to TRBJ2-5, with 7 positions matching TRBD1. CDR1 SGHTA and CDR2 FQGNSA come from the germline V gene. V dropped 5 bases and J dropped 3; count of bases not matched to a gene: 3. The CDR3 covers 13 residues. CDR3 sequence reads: CASSRDREETQYF. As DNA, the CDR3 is TGTGCCAGCAGCCGCGACAGGGAAGAGACCCAGTACTTC.

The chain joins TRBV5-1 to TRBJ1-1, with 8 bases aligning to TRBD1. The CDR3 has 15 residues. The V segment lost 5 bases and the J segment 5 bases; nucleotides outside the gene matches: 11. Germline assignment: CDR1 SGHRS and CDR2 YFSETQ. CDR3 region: CASSRTGPRWTEAFF. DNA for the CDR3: TGCGCCAGCAGTCGGACAGGGCCCCGGTGGACTGAAGCTTTCTTT.

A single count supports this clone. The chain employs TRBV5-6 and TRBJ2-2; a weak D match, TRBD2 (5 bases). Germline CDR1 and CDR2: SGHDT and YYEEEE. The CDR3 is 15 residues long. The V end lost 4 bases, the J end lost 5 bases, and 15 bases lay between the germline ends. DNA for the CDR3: TGTGCCAGCAGCGACGACTTGCCGGGGACCGGGGAGCTGTTTTTT. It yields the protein CASSDDLPGTGELFF.

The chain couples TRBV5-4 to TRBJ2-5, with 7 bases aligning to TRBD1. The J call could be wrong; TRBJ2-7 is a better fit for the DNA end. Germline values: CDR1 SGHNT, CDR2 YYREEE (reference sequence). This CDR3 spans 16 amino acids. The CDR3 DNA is TGTGCCAGCAGCTTGCTCGTCGGGACAGAGGCCTACGAGCAGTACTTC. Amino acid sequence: CASSLLVGTEAYEQYF.

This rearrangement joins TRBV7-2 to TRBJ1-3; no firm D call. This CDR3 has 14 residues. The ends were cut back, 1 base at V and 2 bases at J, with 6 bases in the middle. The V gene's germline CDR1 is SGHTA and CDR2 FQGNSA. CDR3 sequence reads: CASSLEGTGNTIYF. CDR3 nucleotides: TGTGCCAGCAGCTTAGAAGGGACTGGAAACACCATATATTTT.

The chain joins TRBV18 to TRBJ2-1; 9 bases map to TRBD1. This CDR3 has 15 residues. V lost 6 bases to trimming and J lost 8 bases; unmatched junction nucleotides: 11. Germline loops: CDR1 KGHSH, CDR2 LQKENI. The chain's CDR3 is CASSRTGTGIYEQFF. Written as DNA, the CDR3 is TGTGCCAGCTCGCGCACGGGGACAGGGATATATGAGCAGTTCTTC.

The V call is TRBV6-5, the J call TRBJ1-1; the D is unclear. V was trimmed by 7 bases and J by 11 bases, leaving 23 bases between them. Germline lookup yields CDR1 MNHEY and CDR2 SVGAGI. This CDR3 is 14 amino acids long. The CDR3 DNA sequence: TGTGCCAGCAACACGCGCCTGGGCGGAAGTACGGCTTTCTTT. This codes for CASNTRLGGSTAFF.

CDR3 sequence (DNA): TGCAGCTCGAAACAAGAGACCCAGTACTTC. Translating it yields CSSKQETQYF. The chain couples TRBV29-1 to TRBJ2-5; D is undetermined. V dropped 8 bases and J dropped 2 bases, with 6 bases sitting between them. The CDR3 is 10 residues long. Germline assignment: CDR1 SQVTM and CDR2 ANQGSEA.

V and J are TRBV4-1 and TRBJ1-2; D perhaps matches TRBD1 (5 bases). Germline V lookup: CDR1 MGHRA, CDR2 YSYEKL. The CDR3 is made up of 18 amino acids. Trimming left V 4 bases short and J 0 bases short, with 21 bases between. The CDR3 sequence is CASSLNPGGGRTNYGYTF. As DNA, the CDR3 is TGCGCCAGCAGCCTCAATCCGGGGGGAGGGAGGACTAACTATGGCTACACCTTC.

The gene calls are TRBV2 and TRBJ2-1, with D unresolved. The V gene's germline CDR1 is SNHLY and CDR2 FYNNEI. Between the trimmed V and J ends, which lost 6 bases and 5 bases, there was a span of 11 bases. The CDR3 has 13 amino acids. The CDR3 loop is CASSLSQDNEQFF. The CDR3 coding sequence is TGTGCCAGCAGCTTATCCCAGGACAATGAGCAGTTCTTC.

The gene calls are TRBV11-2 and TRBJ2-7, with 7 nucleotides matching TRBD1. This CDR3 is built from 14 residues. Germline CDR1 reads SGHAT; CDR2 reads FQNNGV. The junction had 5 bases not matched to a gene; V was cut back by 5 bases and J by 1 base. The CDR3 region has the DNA TGTGCCAGCAGCCGACAGGGAATTTCCTACGAGCAGTACTTC. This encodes CASSRQGISYEQYF.

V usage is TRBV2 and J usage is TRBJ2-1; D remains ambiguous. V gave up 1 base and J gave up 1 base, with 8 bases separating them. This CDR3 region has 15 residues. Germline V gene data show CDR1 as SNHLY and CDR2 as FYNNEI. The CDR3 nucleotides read TGTGCCAGCAGTGAAGACCTATCATCCTACAATGAGCAGTTCTTC. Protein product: CASSEDLSSYNEQFF.

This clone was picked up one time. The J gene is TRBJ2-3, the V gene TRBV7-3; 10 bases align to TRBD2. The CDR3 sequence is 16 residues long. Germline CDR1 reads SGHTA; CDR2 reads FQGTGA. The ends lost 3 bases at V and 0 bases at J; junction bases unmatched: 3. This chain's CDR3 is CASSFNSGGSTDTQYF. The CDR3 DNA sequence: TGTGCCAGCAGCTTTAATAGCGGGGGGAGCACAGATACGCAGTATTTT.

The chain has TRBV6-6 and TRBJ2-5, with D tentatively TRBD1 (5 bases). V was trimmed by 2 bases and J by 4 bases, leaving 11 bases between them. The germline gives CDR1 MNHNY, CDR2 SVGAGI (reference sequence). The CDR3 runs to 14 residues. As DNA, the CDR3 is TGTGCCAGCAGTTACCCCCCGCAGGGAGAGACCCAGTACTTC. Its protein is CASSYPPQGETQYF.

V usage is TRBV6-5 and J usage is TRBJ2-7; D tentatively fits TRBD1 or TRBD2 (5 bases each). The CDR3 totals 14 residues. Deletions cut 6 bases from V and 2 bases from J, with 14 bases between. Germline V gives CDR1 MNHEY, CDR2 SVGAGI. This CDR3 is CASSTSRETYEQYF. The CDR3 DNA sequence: TGTGCCAGCAGCACAAGCAGGGAGACCTACGAGCAGTACTTC.

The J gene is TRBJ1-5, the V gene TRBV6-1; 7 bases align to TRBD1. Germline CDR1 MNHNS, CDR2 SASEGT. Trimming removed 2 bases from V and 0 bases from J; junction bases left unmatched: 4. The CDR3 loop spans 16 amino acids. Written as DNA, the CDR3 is TGTGCCAGCAGTGAACGGGGACAGATTAGCAATCAGCCCCAGCATTTT. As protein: CASSERGQISNQPQHF.

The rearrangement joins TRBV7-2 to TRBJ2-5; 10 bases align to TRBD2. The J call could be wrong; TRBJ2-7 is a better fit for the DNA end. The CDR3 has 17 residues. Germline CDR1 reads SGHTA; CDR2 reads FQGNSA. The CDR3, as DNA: TGTGCCAGCAGCAGACCCACTAGCGGGGCTATTAATTACGAGCAGTACTTC. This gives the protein CASSRPTSGAINYEQYF.